Detailed here is one T cell receptor (beta chain). Its antigen is still unknown. Oncomine TCR Beta short-read sequencing was applied to DNA from cultured CD4+ T cells. TCRdb reprocessed the PCR reads with MiXCR, giving one entry per CDR3 protein. Of around 17,000 distinct CDR3 sequences in the sample, roughly 48% are singletons; the top ten hold 20% to 25%. The sample comes from a study of vaccination and CD4 T cells after COVID-19. Whole-study context: Two mRNA vaccine doses were given, either BNT162b2 or mRNA-1273.

The study's findings and limits: Within convalescent individuals, 304 out of 307 vaccine-specific clones proved to be spike mono-reactive.

Time point given: late sampling 161 to 241 days after vaccination in a few convalescent patients. As for treatment: roughly 10-day PBMC culture with coronavirus spike peptide pools or control peptides (ViraFEST assay). Cells received half-medium changes with fresh IL-2 medium on days 3 and 7. Per germline, CDR1 MNHNS and CDR2 SASEGT. Trimming pared 8 bases from V and 3 bases from J, leaving 13 bases between. This CDR3 spans 13 amino acids. This TCR was sampled from a human donor who had recovered from COVID-19. The sample was CD4+ T cells from blood, cultured in vitro, taken about 7 months after SARS-CoV-2 vaccination. The V and J genes are TRBV6-1 and TRBJ1-2; D unclear. The CDR3, as DNA: TGTGCCAGCCGGACGACGGTATACTATGGCTACACCTTC. This codes for CASRTTVYYGYTF.